The sequence of this T cell receptor (beta chain) was determined in a study of T cells in Graves' hyperthyroidism and ophthalmopathy. Study summary: It was at initial diagnosis, before any treatment, that peripheral blood was collected.

A word on this clonotype: Its antigen is still unknown.

The CDR3 regions of TCR beta were amplified from RNA transcripts. The primer set for the first-round RT-PCR of the TCR CDR3 was HTBI. TCRdb independently ran MiXCR on the multiplex PCR reads; one entry per CDR3 protein. The top ten clones hold about 53% of a sample with approximately 330,000 distinct CDR3 sequences, 15% to 20% of them seen once. Germline V gene sequence: CDR1 SGHRS, CDR2 YFSETQ. V lost 3 bases and J lost 1; bases outside the gene matches: 5. This CDR3 comprises 17 residues. Uncontrolled infection, other autoimmune disease, pregnancy or lactation disqualified patients from enrolment. Whole-study results and caveats: The model predicted ophthalmopathy a median approximately seven months before onset.

The origin of this receptor is a woman between 50 and 59 years old with Graves' hyperthyroidism. Sequencing was carried out using blood. This sequence joins TRBV5-1 and TRBJ2-7; 15 positions agree with TRBD2. CDR3 protein: CASSSGTSGRISYEQYF. Written as DNA, the CDR3 is TGCGCCAGCAGCTCCGGGACTAGCGGGAGGATTTCCTACGAGCAGTACTTC.